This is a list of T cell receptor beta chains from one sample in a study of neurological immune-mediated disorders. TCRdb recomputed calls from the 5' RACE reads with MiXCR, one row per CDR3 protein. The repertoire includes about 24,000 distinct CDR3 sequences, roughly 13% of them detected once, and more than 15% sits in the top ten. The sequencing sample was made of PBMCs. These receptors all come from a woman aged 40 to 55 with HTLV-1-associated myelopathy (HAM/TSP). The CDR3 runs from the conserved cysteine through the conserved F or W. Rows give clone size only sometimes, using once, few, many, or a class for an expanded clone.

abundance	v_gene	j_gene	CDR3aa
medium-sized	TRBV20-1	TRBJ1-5	CSAIDRTSNQPQHF
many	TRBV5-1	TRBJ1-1	CASSFRGMDTEAFF
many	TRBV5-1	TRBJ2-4	CASSLGAGVAKNIQYF
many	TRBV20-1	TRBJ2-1	CSARDSGGDGYNEQFF
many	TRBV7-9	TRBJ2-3	CASKVDFTDTQYF
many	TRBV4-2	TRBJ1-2	CASSQGGPGFYGYTF
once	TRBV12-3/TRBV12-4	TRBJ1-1	CASSSSGGGNTEAFF
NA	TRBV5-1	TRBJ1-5	CASSFDSYRNQHQHF
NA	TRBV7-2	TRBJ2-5	CASSPRASGGAENQYF
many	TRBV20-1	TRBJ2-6	CSASIGGGVAGANVLTF
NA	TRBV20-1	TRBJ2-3	CSARDDGLAGGPGTDTQYF
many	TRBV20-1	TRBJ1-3	CSARDKRAENSGNTIYF
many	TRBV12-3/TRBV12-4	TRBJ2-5	CASSQSSGETQYF
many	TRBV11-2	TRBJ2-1	CASSLEAGGEQFF
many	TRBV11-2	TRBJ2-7	CASSLGGGNGEQYF
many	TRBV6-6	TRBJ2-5	CASRAGQGPAETQYF
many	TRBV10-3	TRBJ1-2	CASGGRQGGTYGYTF
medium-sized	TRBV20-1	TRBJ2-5	CSARDREYQETQYF
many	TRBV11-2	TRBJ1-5	CARQRLGRGQPQHF